The 27 T cell receptor beta chains below were found in one sample sequenced in a study of cytomegalovirus exposure and HLA in healthy donors. The study ran its PCR with 60 Vbeta and 13 Jbeta primers. Profiled with immunoSEQ multiplex PCR; TCRdb holds only in-frame clones, not every one. The ten top clones account for 2.5% to 3%, within a sample of some 70,000 clones. The specimen was PBMCs. The receptors originated from a man aged 40-55 years in good health and CMV-seronegative.

The chain links TRBV29-1 to TRBJ2-5; the match to TRBD2 covers 9 bases. The last part of the DNA fits TRBJ2-7 better; the J call may be wrong. This CDR3 is 14 amino acids long. Germline CDR1 SQVTM, CDR2 ANQGSEA. Written as DNA, the CDR3 is TGCAGCGTGCGGGCTAGCGGGGACTCCTACGAGCAGTACTTC. Translated: CSVRASGDSYEQYF.

The rearrangement links TRBV4-1 to TRBJ1-5; 7 nucleotides match TRBD1. V gave up 4 bases and J gave up 2 bases; unmatched junction bases: 11. The CDR3 totals 17 residues. Germline CDR1 MGHRA, CDR2 YSYEKL. CDR3 DNA: TGCGCCAGCAGCCTAATACCCGACAGGGATGGCAATCAGCCCCAGCATTTT. Encoded protein: CASSLIPDRDGNQPQHF.

This chain links TRBV10-2 with TRBJ1-6, with D possibly matching TRBD1 (6 bases). The CDR3 has 15 amino acids. Germline CDR1 and CDR2: WSHSY and SAAADI. Trimming removed 3 bases at V and 5 bases at J, with 11 bases between. The chain's CDR3 is CASSERGHNNSPLHF. In DNA, the CDR3 is TGCGCCAGCAGTGAAAGGGGACATAATAATTCACCCCTCCACTTT.

V usage is TRBV28 and J usage is TRBJ2-7, with 9 bases matching TRBD1. Germline CDR1 MDHEN, CDR2 SYDVKM. The CDR3 loop spans 15 amino acids. Trimming cost V 2 bases and J 7 bases; bases outside gene matches: 9. The chain's CDR3 is CASSLHRQGVWEQYF. CDR3 DNA sequence: TGTGCCAGCAGTTTACATAGACAGGGGGTTTGGGAGCAGTACTTC.

This chain links TRBV7-9 with TRBJ2-1, with D perhaps matching TRBD1 (6 bases). The CDR3 sequence is 15 residues long. Germline lookup yields CDR1 SEHNR and CDR2 FQNEAQ (reference sequence). The V gene lost 5 bases and the J gene lost 6 bases, with 17 bases spanning the gap. The CDR3 sequence: CASSQQGPRSNEQFF. In nucleotides, the CDR3 is TGTGCCAGCAGCCAACAGGGTCCCCGGTCCAATGAGCAGTTCTTC.

This sequence joins TRBV11-1 and TRBJ2-3, with D maybe TRBD2 (6 bases). The CDR3 contains 16 residues. The V gene lost 4 bases and the J gene lost 0 bases, with 14 bases spanning the gap. Germline CDR1 SGHAT, CDR2 FQDESV (reference sequence). As DNA, the CDR3 is TGTGCCAGCAGCTCCGGCGGGCGGGGAAGCACAGATACGCAGTATTTT. Amino acid sequence: CASSSGGRGSTDTQYF.

V and J are TRBV7-9 and TRBJ2-2, with 10 bases fitting TRBD1. The CDR3 loop spans 13 amino acids. V lost 7 bases to trimming and J lost 6 bases; unmatched junction nucleotides: 2. Germline assignment: CDR1 SEHNR and CDR2 FQNEAQ (reference sequence). CDR3 sequence (DNA): TGTGCCAGCATCGGGACAGGGGCCGGGGAGCTGTTTTTT. Translating gives CASIGTGAGELFF.

This chain connects TRBV5-7 to TRBJ1-2, with D possibly matching TRBD1 (5 bases). TRBV5-7 is treated as an ORF (open reading frame) with a function not yet certain. The CDR3 length is 18 residues. Trimming stripped 1 base from V and 3 bases from J, with 22 bases between. CDR3 loop: CASSLSKGREDSHYGYTF. CDR3 in DNA: TGTGCCAGCAGCTTGAGCAAGGGCAGGGAGGATTCTCACTATGGCTACACCTTC.

The chain combines TRBV11-2 with TRBJ2-2; TRBD2 matches at 7 bases. CDR3 length equals 14 residues. J lost 9 bases, V lost 4 bases, and 8 bases had no gene match. Germline CDR1 is SGHAT and CDR2 is FQNNGV. CDR3 in amino acids: CASSYNREARELFF. The DNA of the CDR3 is TGTGCCAGCAGCTACAACCGGGAGGCGAGGGAGCTGTTTTTT.

The rearrangement joins TRBV28 to TRBJ2-6; 9 bases fit TRBD1. This CDR3 comprises 17 residues. Germline CDR1 reads MDHEN; CDR2 reads SYDVKM. Losses at the gene ends were 6 bases for V and 0 bases for J; bases not matched to a gene: 6. The CDR3 loop reads CASSRGQGISGANVLTF. The DNA of the CDR3 is TGTGCCAGCAGCCGGGGACAGGGTATCTCTGGGGCCAACGTCCTGACTTTC.

The chain employs TRBV5-1 and TRBJ1-1; 7 bases agree with TRBD1. From germline, CDR1 is SGHRS and CDR2 YFSETQ. Losses at the gene ends were 4 bases for V and 6 bases for J; bases not matched to a gene: 6. This CDR3 is 13 amino acids long. CDR3 amino acids: CASSPRTGAEAFF. The CDR3 DNA follows: TGCGCCAGCAGCCCACGGACAGGCGCTGAAGCTTTCTTT.

The chain uses TRBV29-1 and TRBJ2-7, with 10 bases that match TRBD2. The V and J ends lost 5 bases and 5 bases, in that order; junction bases with no gene match: 6. The germline V gene has CDR1 SQVTM and CDR2 ANQGSEA. The CDR3 contains 13 residues. The CDR3 DNA reads as TGCAGCGTTCCAAGCGGGGGGGCCGACGAGCAGTACTTC. Amino acids: CSVPSGGADEQYF.

The J gene is TRBJ2-7, the V gene TRBV18; perhaps TRBD2 as D (6 bases). The germline V gene encodes CDR1 KGHSH and CDR2 LQKENI. This CDR3 has 14 residues. V lost 4 bases, J lost 2 bases, and 12 bases lay in between. The CDR3 loop is CASSLSGVAYEQYF. The CDR3 nucleotides are TGTGCCAGCTCACTCTCGGGGGTCGCCTACGAGCAGTACTTC.

This sequence joins TRBV19 and TRBJ2-2; weak D call: TRBD1 (6 bases). The CDR3 covers 15 residues. Trimming took 4 bases from V and 5 from J, leaving 14 bases between them. CDR1 is LNHDA and CDR2 is SQIVND in the germline V gene (reference sequence). DNA of the CDR3: TGTGCCAGTAGTACCCGGACAGACTCAACCGGGGAGCTGTTTTTT. Protein: CASSTRTDSTGELFF.

V usage is TRBV5-1 and J usage is TRBJ2-2, with TRBD1 identical over 12 bases. V trimming: 4 bases; J trimming: 2 bases; junction bases outside the gene matches: 6. The CDR3 consists of 17 residues. Germline CDR1 is SGHRS and CDR2 is YFSETQ. For the CDR3, the DNA is TGCGCCAGCAGCCCAAGGGGACAGGGGGCAAACACCGGGGAGCTGTTTTTT. It specifies CASSPRGQGANTGELFF. The whole variable domain, filled in from reference TRBV5-1 and TRBJ2-2, reads KAGVTQTPRYLIKTRGQQVTLSCSPISGHRSVSWYQQTPGQGLQFLFEYFSETQRNKGNFPGRFSGRQFSNSRSEMNVSTLELGDSALYLCASSPRGQGANTGELFFGEGSRLTVL.

V and J are TRBV28 and TRBJ2-7; 8 positions match TRBD2. Trimming removed 5 bases from V and 5 bases from J; junction bases left unmatched: 8. This CDR3 spans 14 amino acids. Germline V lookup: CDR1 MDHEN, CDR2 SYDVKM. In DNA, the CDR3 is TGTGCCAGCAGTGCCCCCGGGGGGGCAAACGAGCAGTACTTC. It codes for CASSAPGGANEQYF.

The V and J genes are TRBV19 and TRBJ2-1, with D perhaps matching TRBD2 (6 bases). The CDR3 is 14 residues long. CDR1 is LNHDA and CDR2 is SQIVND in the germline V gene (reference sequence). Between the trimmed V and J ends, which lost 1 base and 3 bases, there was a span of 7 bases. The DNA of the CDR3 is TGTGCCAGTAGTATAGGACTAGACTACAATGAGCAGTTCTTC. It codes for CASSIGLDYNEQFF.

The chain joins TRBV11-2 to TRBJ2-7; a possible D gene is TRBD1 (7 bases). The CDR3 sequence is 15 residues long. Germline CDR1 is SGHAT and CDR2 is FQNNGV. The germline V and J ends were trimmed by 3 bases and 7 bases, with 19 bases remaining between them. The CDR3, as DNA: TGTGCCAGCAGCTTCGCTGGCAGGGGGGATCGAGAGCAGTACTTC. The encoded protein is CASSFAGRGDREQYF.

The CDR3 DNA follows: TGTGCCAGCAGTGGAGAACAGGGTTCCGACACTGAAGCTTTCTTT. This sequence encodes CASSGEQGSDTEAFF. This chain links TRBV2 with TRBJ1-1, with a weak D call TRBD1 (6 bases). V lost 4 bases to trimming and J lost 3 bases, with 15 bases between them. Looked up from germline, CDR1 is SNHLY and CDR2 is FYNNEI. The CDR3 length is 15 residues.

Turning to this clone: The same CDR3 is also encoded by other DNA sequences in this sample. The rearrangement links TRBV6-5 to TRBJ1-2; a possible D gene is TRBD1 (6 bases). The CDR3 runs to 12 residues. Germline-derived CDR1 and CDR2 are MNHEY and SVGAGI. V was clipped by 4 bases and J by 5 bases, with 8 bases between them. The CDR3 region is CASSLQGYGYTF. The CDR3, as DNA: TGTGCCAGCAGTTTACAGGGATATGGCTACACCTTC.

The chain has TRBV4-1 and TRBJ2-7; 7 bases are a match to TRBD1. There are 15 residues in the CDR3. The germline V gene encodes CDR1 MGHRA and CDR2 YSYEKL. Losses at the gene ends were 1 base for V and 2 bases for J; bases not matched to a gene: 5. The CDR3 region is CASSQARDRAYEQYF. DNA for the CDR3: TGCGCCAGCAGCCAAGCCCGGGACAGAGCCTACGAGCAGTACTTC.

The chain has TRBV7-2 and TRBJ1-2, with 8 bases matching TRBD1. The CDR3 sequence is 16 residues long. Germline trimming cut 3 bases from V and 3 bases from J; bases unmatched to any gene: 9. The germline V gene encodes CDR1 SGHTA and CDR2 FQGNSA. The CDR3, as DNA: TGTGCCAGCAGCTTCCCTATTCAACAGGGGGACTATGGCTACACCTTC. This gives the protein CASSFPIQQGDYGYTF. Full variable domain (missing parts from reference TRBV7-2 and TRBJ1-2): GAGVSQSPSNKVTEKGKDVELRCDPISGHTALYWYRQSLGQGLEFLIYFQGNSAPDKSGLPSDRFSAERTGGSVSTLTIQRTQQEDSAVYLCASSFPIQQGDYGYTFGSGTRLTVV.

The CDR3 reads CASSRDRAYEQYF. Written as DNA, the CDR3 is TGTGCCAGTAGTAGGGACAGGGCCTACGAGCAGTACTTC. The V call is TRBV19, the J call TRBJ2-7; 9 bases match TRBD1. The J segment lost 2 bases and the V segment lost 4 bases, leaving 0 bases of the junction unmatched. CDR1 and CDR2 (germline): LNHDA, SQIVND (reference sequence). This CDR3 is built from 13 residues.

The V call is TRBV5-6, the J call TRBJ2-3; no clear D gene. The CDR3 is 16 residues long. CDR1 is SGHDT, CDR2 YYEEEE, per germline. V was shortened by 4 bases and J by 5 bases, with 20 bases between the two germline ends. The DNA for the CDR3 is TGTGCCAGCAGCAACTTCGGTGGGCGCACGTTAGATACGCAGTATTTT. Translating it yields CASSNFGGRTLDTQYF.

This chain links TRBV6-5 with TRBJ1-1; D may be TRBD1 (6 bases). V was cut by 3 bases and J by 1 base, with 12 bases left in between. This CDR3 contains 15 residues. The germline V gene encodes CDR1 MNHEY and CDR2 SVGAGI. The CDR3: CASSYLGAGNTEAFF. The CDR3 coding sequence is TGTGCCAGCAGTTATTTGGGGGCCGGGAACACTGAAGCTTTCTTT.

The chain carries TRBV29-1 and TRBJ2-5; 8 nucleotides line up with TRBD1. After removal of 3 bases from V and 5 bases from J, the junction contained 2 bases not matched to a gene. The CDR3 totals 12 residues. Germline-derived CDR1 and CDR2 are SQVTM and ANQGSEA. CDR3 nucleotides: TGCAGCGTTGACAGGGGGCGGGAGACCCAGTACTTC. Amino acids: CSVDRGRETQYF.

V is TRBV15 and J is TRBJ2-3; D is unresolved. CDR3 length: 16 residues. With 5 bases removed from V and 0 bases from J, the gap between germline ends came to 15 bases. Germline-derived CDR1 and CDR2 are LNHNV and YYDKDF (reference sequence). As DNA, the CDR3 is TGTGCCACCAGCCGACTGACGGTAAGCAGCACAGATACGCAGTATTTT. Amino acid sequence: CATSRLTVSSTDTQYF.